Following are 22 T cell receptor beta chains from one sample sequenced in a study of cytomegalovirus exposure and HLA in healthy donors. This PCR relied on a set of 60 Vbeta primers and 13 Jbeta primers. Produced via immunoSEQ multiplex PCR; TCRdb's table is partial and in-frame only. The table shows about 130,000 clones, with around 73% occurring only once. The sequencing input was PBMCs. These receptor sequences come from a man in his forties or fifties in good health and CMV-seronegative.

The rearrangement links TRBV30 to TRBJ2-2; D remains unclear. Germline CDR1 is GTSNPN and CDR2 is SVGIG (reference sequence). Trimming took off 3 bases at V and 0 bases at J, with 8 bases between the two ends. The CDR3 length is 14 residues. The CDR3 region has the DNA TGTGCCTGGAGAGAAAGCGCGAACACCGGGGAGCTGTTTTTT. Translated: CAWRESANTGELFF.

The chain is built from TRBV2 and TRBJ1-1, with D perhaps TRBD1 (6 bases). V gave up 4 bases and J gave up 1 base, with 13 bases separating them. CDR3 length: 15 amino acids. Per germline, CDR1 SNHLY and CDR2 FYNNEI. The CDR3 nucleotides are TGTGCCAGCAGTGTAGAACGGGGGGCGAACACTGAAGCTTTCTTT. Its translation: CASSVERGANTEAFF. Looking up the rest from reference TRBV2 and TRBJ1-1 gives the full variable domain: EPEVTQTPSHQVTQMGQEVILRCVPISNHLYFYWYRQILGQKVEFLVSFYNNEISEKSEIFDDQFSVERPDGSNFTLKIRSTKLEDSAMYFCASSVERGANTEAFFGQGTRLTVV.

V is TRBV10-3 and J is TRBJ2-5; D may be TRBD1 (6 bases). The CDR3 spans 15 residues. Germline values: CDR1 ENHRY, CDR2 SYGVKD. V was trimmed by 2 bases and J by 2 bases, leaving 12 bases between them. CDR3 DNA: TGTGCCATCAGTGAGCGGACAGTTAAACAAGAGACCCAGTACTTC. Its translation: CAISERTVKQETQYF.

V and J are TRBV6-1 and TRBJ2-7; TRBD1 is a possible D gene (5 bases). This CDR3 contains 14 residues. Trimming removed 4 bases at V and 3 bases at J, with 13 bases between. Germline loops: CDR1 MNHNS, CDR2 SASEGT. CDR3 nucleotides: TGTGCCAGCAGTGCAGGGTGGATGGTCTACGAGCAGTACTTC. Translation gives CASSAGWMVYEQYF.

This clone was detected a few times. This chain uses TRBV6-1 with TRBJ2-2; a weak D match, TRBD2 (7 bases). Germline loops: CDR1 MNHNS, CDR2 SASEGT. The CDR3 extends over 15 amino acids. V shed 6 bases and J shed 7 bases, with 18 bases lying between them. CDR3 DNA: TGTGCCAGCAGGCCAGCGGGAAGGGGGTTCGGGGAGCTGTTTTTT. Protein: CASRPAGRGFGELFF.

V is TRBV6-5 and J is TRBJ1-2, with 7 bases identical to TRBD1. Germline V lookup: CDR1 MNHEY, CDR2 SVGAGI. With 6 bases clipped from V and 2 bases from J, the junction kept 9 bases outside the gene matches. The CDR3 length is 15 residues. The CDR3 region is CASSRKDRQNYGYTF. The CDR3 DNA sequence: TGTGCCAGCAGCCGAAAGGACAGGCAAAACTATGGCTACACCTTC.

The genes are TRBV5-4 and TRBJ2-2; tentative D call: TRBD2 (6 bases). The CDR3 covers 14 residues. The ends were cut back, 3 bases at V and 3 bases at J, with 9 bases in the middle. Germline lookup yields CDR1 SGHNT and CDR2 YYREEE (reference sequence). The CDR3, as DNA: TGTGCCAGCAGCTCGACTAGATACACCGGGGAGCTGTTTTTT. Translating it yields CASSSTRYTGELFF.

V usage is TRBV27 and J usage is TRBJ2-3, with TRBD2 matching 12 bases. J lost 1 base, V lost 5 bases, and 13 bases had no gene match. This CDR3 is 19 amino acids long. Germline CDR1 MNHEY, CDR2 SMNVEV (reference sequence). CDR3 coding DNA: TGTGCCAGCAGTCAAAGACTAGCGGGAGAACAAGGTCGCACAGATACGCAGTATTTT. Translation: CASSQRLAGEQGRTDTQYF.

V and J are TRBV9 and TRBJ2-5; 10 nucleotides agree with TRBD2. CDR1 SGDLS and CDR2 YYNGEE come from the germline V gene. This CDR3 spans 14 amino acids. Germline trimming cut 1 base from V and 11 bases from J; bases unmatched to any gene: 8. CDR3 in amino acids: CASSVLAGVSEQYF. For the CDR3, the DNA is TGTGCCAGCAGCGTACTAGCGGGAGTGTCAGAGCAGTACTTC.

This clone was seen once. This chain links TRBV11-1 with TRBJ2-7, with TRBD1 matching 8 bases. The CDR3 is 15 residues long. Germline lookup yields CDR1 SGHAT and CDR2 FQDESV (reference sequence). V lost 4 bases to trimming and J lost 2 bases; unmatched junction nucleotides: 7. The CDR3 spells CASSYGQGVAYEQYF. Written as DNA, the CDR3 is TGTGCCAGCAGCTACGGACAGGGAGTAGCCTACGAGCAGTACTTC.

J is TRBJ2-3 and V is TRBV30; 14 bases map to TRBD2. The CDR3 is 15 residues long. CDR1 is GTSNPN, CDR2 SVGIG, per germline (reference sequence). The CDR3 DNA sequence: TGTGCACTGACTAGCGGGAGGGCCGGGACAGATACGCAGTATTTT. Its translation: CALTSGRAGTDTQYF.

This clone was seen at least ten times. The chain joins TRBV2 to TRBJ2-2, with D perhaps matching TRBD1 (5 bases). V dropped 2 bases and J dropped 0 bases, with 7 bases sitting between them. Germline CDR1 reads SNHLY; CDR2 reads FYNNEI. There are 15 residues in the CDR3. The CDR3 bases are TGTGCCAGCAGTGAATTGACAGCGAACACCGGGGAGCTGTTTTTT. This gives the protein CASSELTANTGELFF. Variable domain in full (rest from reference TRBV2 and TRBJ2-2): EPEVTQTPSHQVTQMGQEVILRCVPISNHLYFYWYRQILGQKVEFLVSFYNNEISEKSEIFDDQFSVERPDGSNFTLKIRSTKLEDSAMYFCASSELTANTGELFFGEGSRLTVL.

This clone was seen a handful of times. The chain uses TRBV7-3 and TRBJ1-1; D gene ambiguous. The length of the CDR3 is 14 residues. V lost 2 bases, J lost 4 bases, and 11 bases lay in between. Germline V gives CDR1 SGHTA, CDR2 FQGTGA. Here the CDR3 DNA reads TGTGCCAGCAGCTTAGATTCATTTAGCACTGAAGCTTTCTTT. Its protein is CASSLDSFSTEAFF.

This chain connects TRBV7-8 to TRBJ2-3, with 12 bases matching TRBD1. The CDR3 contains 16 residues. Germline CDR1 SGHVS, CDR2 FQNEAQ. V lost 5 bases and J lost 6; bases outside the gene matches: 9. CDR3 in DNA: TGTGCCAGCAGCATTACCGGGACAGGGGGCTCGGATACGCAGTATTTT. Protein sequence: CASSITGTGGSDTQYF.

Written as DNA, the CDR3 is TGTGCCAGCTCATCGGGGATGAACACTGAAGCTTTCTTT. Amino acid sequence: CASSSGMNTEAFF. The chain is built from TRBV18 and TRBJ1-1; D gene unclear. CDR3 size: 13 residues. Trimming took 5 bases from V and 0 from J, leaving 7 bases between them. CDR1 and CDR2 (germline): KGHSH, LQKENI.

In its sample, this clone was seen a few times. The V call is TRBV29-1, the J call TRBJ2-1; D not certain. Germline-derived CDR1 and CDR2 are SQVTM and ANQGSEA. The V gene lost 5 bases and the J gene lost 13 bases, with 15 bases spanning the gap. CDR3 length: 11 residues. The CDR3 DNA reads as TGCAGCGTTCCCGTCGAAAGCTCCCAGTTCTTC. Amino acid sequence: CSVPVESSQFF.

The chain uses TRBV5-1 and TRBJ1-2, with D unclear. There are 13 residues in the CDR3. V lost 0 bases and J 1 base, leaving 4 bases between the germline ends. Germline loops: CDR1 SGHRS, CDR2 YFSETQ. For the CDR3, the DNA is TGCGCCAGCAGCTTGGGCAGTAACTATGGCTACACCTTC. It encodes CASSLGSNYGYTF.

The chain joins TRBV5-5 to TRBJ1-4; a possible D gene is TRBD1 (5 bases). Trimming took off 5 bases at V and 0 bases at J, with 14 bases between the two ends. The CDR3 runs 16 residues. The germline CDR1 and CDR2 sequences are SGHKS and YYEKEE (reference sequence). CDR3 protein: CASSTGVPATNEKLFF. In DNA, the CDR3 is TGTGCCAGCAGTACAGGAGTTCCTGCAACTAATGAAAAACTGTTTTTT. The whole variable domain, remainder taken from reference TRBV5-5 and TRBJ1-4, is DAGVTQSPTHLIKTRGQQVTLRCSPISGHKSVSWYQQVLGQGPQFIFQYYEKEERGRGNFPDRFSARQFPNYSSELNVNALLLGDSALYLCASSTGVPATNEKLFFGSGTQLSVL.

The V call is TRBV27, the J call TRBJ1-5; no firm D call. Trimming left V 4 bases short and J 10 bases short, with 11 bases between. In germline, CDR1 is MNHEY, CDR2 SMNVEV (reference sequence). The CDR3 is 12 residues long. The CDR3 coding sequence is TGTGCCAGCAGTTCGGGTTTGTTACCCCAGCATTTT. It encodes CASSSGLLPQHF.

In its sample, this clone was seen a few times. The rearrangement joins TRBV30 to TRBJ1-2; the match to TRBD1 covers 11 bases. This CDR3 comprises 15 residues. From germline, CDR1 is GTSNPN and CDR2 SVGIG (reference sequence). V lost 3 bases, J lost 1 base, and 4 bases stayed unmatched. This CDR3 is CAWRDRGPGNYGYTF. The CDR3 region has the DNA TGTGCCTGGAGGGACAGGGGGCCCGGTAACTATGGCTACACCTTC.

This rearrangement joins TRBV7-9 to TRBJ1-2; D gene ambiguous. CDR3 length: 14 amino acids. Trimming stripped 1 base from V and 2 bases from J, with 8 bases between. Per the germline V gene, CDR1 is SEHNR and CDR2 is FQNEAQ (reference sequence). The CDR3 sequence is CASSLVQQNYGYTF. In DNA form, the CDR3 reads TGTGCCAGCAGCTTAGTGCAACAGAACTATGGCTACACCTTC.

The chain carries TRBV11-2 and TRBJ2-6; perhaps TRBD1 as D (5 bases). The CDR3 totals 15 residues. The germline V gene encodes CDR1 SGHAT and CDR2 FQNNGV. The V and J ends lost 2 bases and 2 bases respectively, with 7 bases between them. CDR3 protein: CASSLRGAGANVLTF. For the CDR3, the DNA is TGTGCCAGCAGCTTAAGGGGCGCTGGGGCCAACGTCCTGACTTTC.